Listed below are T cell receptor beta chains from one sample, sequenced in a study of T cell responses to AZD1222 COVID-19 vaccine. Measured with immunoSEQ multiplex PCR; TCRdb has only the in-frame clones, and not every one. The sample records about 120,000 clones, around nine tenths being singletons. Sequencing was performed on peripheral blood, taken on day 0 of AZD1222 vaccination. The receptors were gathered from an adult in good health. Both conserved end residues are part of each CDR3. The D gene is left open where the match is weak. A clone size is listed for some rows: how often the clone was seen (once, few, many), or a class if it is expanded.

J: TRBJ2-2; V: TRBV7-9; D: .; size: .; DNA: TGTGCCACCACTATACTGGCGAACACCGGGGAGCTGTTTTTT; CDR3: CATTILANTGELFF
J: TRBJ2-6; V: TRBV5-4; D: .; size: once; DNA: TGTGCCAGCAGCGGGTGGGGGGATACTGGGGCCAACGTCCTGACTTTC; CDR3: CASSGWGDTGANVLTF
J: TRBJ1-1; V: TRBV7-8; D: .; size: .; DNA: TGTGCCAGCAGCTTAGGGGGCTTGAACACTGAAGCTTTCTTT; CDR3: CASSLGGLNTEAFF
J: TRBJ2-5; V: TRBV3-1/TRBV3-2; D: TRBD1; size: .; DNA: TGTGCCAGCAGCCCCAGACAGGGTGAGCTAAAGACCCAGTACTTC; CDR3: CASSPRQGELKTQYF
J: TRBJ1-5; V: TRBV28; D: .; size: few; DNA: TGTGCCAGCAGTGACAGGCCGGGGCAGCCCCAGCATTTT; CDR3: CASSDRPGQPQHF
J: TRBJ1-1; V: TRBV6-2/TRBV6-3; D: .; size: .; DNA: TGTGCCAGCAGTCAGAGGCCGTTCACTGAAGCTTTCTTT; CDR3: CASSQRPFTEAFF
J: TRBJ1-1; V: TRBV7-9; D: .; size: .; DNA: TGTGCCACCGAAGGCCCCACTGAAGCTTTCTTT; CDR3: CATEGPTEAFF
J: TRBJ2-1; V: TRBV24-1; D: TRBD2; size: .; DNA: TGTGCCACCAGTGATTCCACTAGCGGGAGGTTGGCTGAGCAGTTCTTC; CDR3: CATSDSTSGRLAEQFF
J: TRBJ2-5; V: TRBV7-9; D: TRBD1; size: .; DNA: TGTGCCAGCAGCTTGGGACAGGTCCAAGAGACCCAGTACTTC; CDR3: CASSLGQVQETQYF
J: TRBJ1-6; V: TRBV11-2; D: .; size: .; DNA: TGTGCCAGCAGCTCCAGGGTGGGGGATTCACCCCTCCACTTT; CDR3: CASSSRVGDSPLHF
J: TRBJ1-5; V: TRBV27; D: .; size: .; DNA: TGTGCCGGTTTTACGGGCAATCAGCCCCAGCATTTT; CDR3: CAGFTGNQPQHF
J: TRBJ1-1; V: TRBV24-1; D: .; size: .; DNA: TGTGCCACCAGTGACCGGGGAGACACTGAAGCTTTCTTT; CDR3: CATSDRGDTEAFF
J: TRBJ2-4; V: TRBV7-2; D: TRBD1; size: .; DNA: TGTGCCAGCAGCGCACAGGGGCCGGCACTTGTAGCCAAAAACATTCAGTACTTC; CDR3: CASSAQGPALVAKNIQYF
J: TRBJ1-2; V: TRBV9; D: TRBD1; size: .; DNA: TGTGCCAGCAGCGTAGACCCGGGACAGGGGAAGGGCTACACCTTC; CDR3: CASSVDPGQGKGYTF
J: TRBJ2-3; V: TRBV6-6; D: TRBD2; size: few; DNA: TGTGCCAGCAGTTACCTCCGGGAGGGGAGCACAGATACGCAGTATTTT; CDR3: CASSYLREGSTDTQYF
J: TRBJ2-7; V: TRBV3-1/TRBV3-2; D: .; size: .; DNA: TGTGCCAGCAGCCAAGAGGTGGATCCCAAATACGAGCAGTACTTC; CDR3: CASSQEVDPKYEQYF
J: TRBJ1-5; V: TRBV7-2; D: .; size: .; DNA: TGTGCCAGCAGCGCGCGGACAGATCAGCCCCAGCATTTT; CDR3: CASSARTDQPQHF
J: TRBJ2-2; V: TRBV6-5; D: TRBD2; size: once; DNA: TGTGCCAGCAGCGCAACTACGGGAGGAATCGGGGAGCTGTTTTTT; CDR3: CASSATTGGIGELFF
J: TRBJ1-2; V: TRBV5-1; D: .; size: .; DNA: TGCGCCAGCAGCTCCGGGGGAGGAACCACAACGAAGGGCTACACCTTC; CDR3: CASSSGGGTTTKGYTF
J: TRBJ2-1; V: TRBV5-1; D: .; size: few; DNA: TGCGCCAGCAGCTTAGAGGTTGGCCCTTGGAATGAGCAGTTCTTC; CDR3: CASSLEVGPWNEQFF